These 9 T cell receptor beta chains were all obtained from the same sample, sequenced in a study of blood T cells in healthy people across ages. A second PCR of 7 to 11 cycles used a sample-barcoded 5' primer and a J-beta primer mix. TCRdb itself ran the 5' RACE reads through MiXCR, one entry per CDR3 protein. The table lists about 780,000 distinct CDR3 sequences, 46% of them singletons. Sample: blood. The receptors originated from an elderly man in good health.

The chain is built from TRBV6-1 and TRBJ1-3; D not certain. Trimming took off 0 bases at V and 1 base at J, with 1 base between the two ends. CDR1 MNHNS and CDR2 SASEGT come from the germline V gene. CDR3 length: 13 residues. The CDR3 DNA sequence: TGTGCCAGCAGTGAAGCGTCTGGAAACACCATATATTTT. Amino acid sequence: CASSEASGNTIYF.

This clonotype was observed a few times. The chain uses TRBV5-1 and TRBJ2-5; 9 nucleotides line up with TRBD1. CDR1 SGHRS and CDR2 YFSETQ come from the germline V gene. V trimming: 4 bases; J trimming: 4 bases; junction bases outside the gene matches: 5. The CDR3 is 14 residues long. The CDR3 protein is CASSIGTGRETQYF. The CDR3 nucleotides read TGCGCCAGCAGCATAGGGACAGGGAGAGAGACCCAGTACTTC.

This sequence joins TRBV20-1 and TRBJ2-3; TRBD2 matches 8 bases. CDR3 length: 16 residues. V shed 0 bases, J shed 4 bases, and the junction held 9 bases outside the gene matches. Germline lookup yields CDR1 DFQATT and CDR2 SNEGSKA (reference sequence). The DNA of the CDR3 is TGCAGTGCTAGAGATTCGGGACTAGGCGTCCCAGATACGCAGTATTTT. Protein: CSARDSGLGVPDTQYF.

A few counts support this clonotype. The chain combines TRBV4-2 with TRBJ2-3, with a tentative D call TRBD2 (6 bases). The CDR3 sequence is 16 residues long. Germline loops: CDR1 LGHNA, CDR2 YNFKEQ. Trimming removed 0 bases at V and 1 base at J, with 11 bases between. Written as DNA, the CDR3 is TGTGCCAGCAGCCAAGATTCGGGAGTTGGCACAGATACGCAGTATTTT. Translated: CASSQDSGVGTDTQYF.

Many counts were recorded for this clonotype. This chain uses TRBV11-2 with TRBJ2-5; D unclear. The CDR3 loop spans 13 amino acids. The V gene's germline CDR1 is SGHAT and CDR2 FQNNGV. The germline V and J ends were trimmed by 3 bases and 5 bases, with 10 bases remaining between them. The CDR3 region has the DNA TGTGCCAGCAGCTTCAACCCGAGGGAGACCCAGTACTTC. Translating it yields CASSFNPRETQYF.

The chain couples TRBV20-1 to TRBJ1-6; 10 bases are a match to TRBD1. Germline V lookup: CDR1 DFQATT, CDR2 SNEGSKA (reference sequence). The trim removed 3 bases at V and 8 bases at J, leaving 4 bases unmatched. The CDR3 has 14 amino acids. CDR3 in amino acids: CSASTGTGDSPLHF. The CDR3 DNA is TGCAGTGCTAGTACCGGGACAGGGGATTCACCCCTCCACTTT.

The chain has TRBV3-1 and TRBJ2-3; D might be TRBD1 (5 bases). V was cut by 3 bases and J by 5 bases, with 15 bases left in between. Per the germline V gene, CDR1 is LGHDT and CDR2 is YNNKEL (reference sequence). The CDR3 runs 15 residues. The CDR3 region has the DNA TGTGCCAGCAGCCATCGGAAAGGGGTTGGAGATACGCAGTATTTT. It codes for CASSHRKGVGDTQYF.

This chain links TRBV6-2 or TRBV6-3 with TRBJ2-2, with D possibly being TRBD2 (6 bases). Trimming took off 5 bases at V and 5 bases at J, with 21 bases between the two ends. The CDR3 spans 17 residues. Germline loops: CDR1 MNHEY, CDR2 SVGEGT. The CDR3 here is CASSPAARRVGTGELFF. CDR3 in DNA: TGTGCCAGCAGTCCCGCGGCACGGAGGGTCGGAACCGGGGAGCTGTTTTTT.

This clonotype was counted a few times. The CDR3: CATSPRNNEQFF. Written as DNA, the CDR3 is TGTGCCACCAGCCCCCGGAACAATGAGCAGTTCTTC. The gene calls are TRBV15 and TRBJ2-1, with D unresolved. This CDR3 comprises 12 residues. Germline values: CDR1 LNHNV, CDR2 YYDKDF (reference sequence). Trimming removed 5 bases from V and 5 bases from J, with 7 bases in between.